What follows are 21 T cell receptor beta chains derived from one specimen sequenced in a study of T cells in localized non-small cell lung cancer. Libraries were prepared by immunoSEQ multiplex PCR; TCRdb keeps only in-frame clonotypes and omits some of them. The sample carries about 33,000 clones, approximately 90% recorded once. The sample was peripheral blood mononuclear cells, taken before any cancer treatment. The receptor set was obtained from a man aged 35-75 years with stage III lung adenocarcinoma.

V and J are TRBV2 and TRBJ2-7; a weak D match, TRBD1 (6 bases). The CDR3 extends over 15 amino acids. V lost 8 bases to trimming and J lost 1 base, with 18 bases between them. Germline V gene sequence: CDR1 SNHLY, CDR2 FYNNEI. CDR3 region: CASEQQGGFSYEQYF. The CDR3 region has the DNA TGTGCCAGCGAACAACAGGGTGGTTTTTCCTACGAGCAGTACTTC.

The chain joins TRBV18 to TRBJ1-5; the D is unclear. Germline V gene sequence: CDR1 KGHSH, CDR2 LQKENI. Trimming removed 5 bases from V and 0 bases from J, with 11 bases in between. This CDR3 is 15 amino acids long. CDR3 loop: CASSSYKDSNQPQHF. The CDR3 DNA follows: TGTGCCAGCTCATCATATAAGGATAGCAATCAGCCCCAGCATTTT.

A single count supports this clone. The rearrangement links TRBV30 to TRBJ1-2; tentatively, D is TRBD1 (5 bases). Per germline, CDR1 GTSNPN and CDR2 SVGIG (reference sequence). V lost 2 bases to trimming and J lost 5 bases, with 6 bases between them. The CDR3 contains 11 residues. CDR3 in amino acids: CAWSRGYGYTF. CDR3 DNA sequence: TGTGCCTGGAGTCGGGGGTATGGCTACACCTTC.

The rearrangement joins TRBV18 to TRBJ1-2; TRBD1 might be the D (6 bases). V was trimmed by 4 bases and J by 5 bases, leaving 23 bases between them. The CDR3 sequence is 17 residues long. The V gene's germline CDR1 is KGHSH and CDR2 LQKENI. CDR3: CASSLTRGATIGYGYTF. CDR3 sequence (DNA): TGTGCCAGCTCACTTACTAGGGGGGCCACAATTGGTTATGGCTACACCTTC. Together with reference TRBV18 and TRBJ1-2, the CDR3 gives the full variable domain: NAGVMQNPRHLVRRRGQEARLRCSPMKGHSHVYWYRQLPEEGLKFMVYLQKENIIDESGMPKERFSAEFPKEGPSILRIQQVVRGDSAAYFCASSLTRGATIGYGYTFGSGTRLTVV.

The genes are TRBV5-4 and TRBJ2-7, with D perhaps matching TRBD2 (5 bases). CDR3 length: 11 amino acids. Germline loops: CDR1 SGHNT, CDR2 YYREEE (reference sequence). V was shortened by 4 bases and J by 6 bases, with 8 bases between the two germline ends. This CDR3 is CASSHGSEQYF. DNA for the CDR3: TGTGCCAGCAGCCATGGGAGCGAGCAGTACTTC. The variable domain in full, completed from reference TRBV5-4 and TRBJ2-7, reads ETGVTQSPTHLIKTRGQQVTLRCSSQSGHNTVSWYQQALGQGPQFIFQYYREEENGRGNFPPRFSGLQFPNYSSELNVNALELDDSALYLCASSHGSEQYFGPGTRLTVT.

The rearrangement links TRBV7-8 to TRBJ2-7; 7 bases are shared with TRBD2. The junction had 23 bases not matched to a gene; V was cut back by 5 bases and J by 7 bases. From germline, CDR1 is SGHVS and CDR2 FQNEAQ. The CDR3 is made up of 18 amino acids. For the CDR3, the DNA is TGTGCCAGCAGCCTCGCCTGGGGCAGCGGGGCTCTTGCGGGTGAGCAGTACTTC. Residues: CASSLAWGSGALAGEQYF.

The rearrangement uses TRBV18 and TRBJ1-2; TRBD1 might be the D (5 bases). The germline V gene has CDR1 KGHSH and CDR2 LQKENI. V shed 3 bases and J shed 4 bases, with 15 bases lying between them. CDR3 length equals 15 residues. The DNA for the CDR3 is TGTGCCAGCTCACCCCAGGGCAGGGAAGGCTATGGCTACACCTTC. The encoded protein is CASSPQGREGYGYTF.

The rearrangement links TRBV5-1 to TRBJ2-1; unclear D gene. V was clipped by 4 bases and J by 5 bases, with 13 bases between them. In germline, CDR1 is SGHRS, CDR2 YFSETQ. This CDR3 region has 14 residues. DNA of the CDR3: TGCGCCAGCAGCCGCTCCTCTACCGACAATGAGCAGTTCTTC. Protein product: CASSRSSTDNEQFF.

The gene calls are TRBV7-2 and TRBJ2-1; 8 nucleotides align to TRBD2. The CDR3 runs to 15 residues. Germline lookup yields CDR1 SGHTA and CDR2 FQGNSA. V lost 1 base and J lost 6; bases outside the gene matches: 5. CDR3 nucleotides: TGTGCCAGCAGCTTAGTTGCGGGGGGAAGCAATGAGCAGTTCTTC. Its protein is CASSLVAGGSNEQFF.

CDR3 in DNA: TGTGCCAGCAGCTTGGAGGTCTCTGGGGCCAACGTCCTGACTTTC. Its protein is CASSLEVSGANVLTF. The V gene is TRBV5-5, the J gene TRBJ2-6, with D unclear. There are 15 residues in the CDR3. V lost 0 bases and J 0 bases, leaving 4 bases between the germline ends. CDR1 is SGHKS, CDR2 YYEKEE, per germline (reference sequence).

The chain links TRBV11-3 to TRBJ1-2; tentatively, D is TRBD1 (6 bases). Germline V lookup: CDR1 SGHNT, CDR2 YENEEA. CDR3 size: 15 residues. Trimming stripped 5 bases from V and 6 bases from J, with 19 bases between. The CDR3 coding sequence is TGTGCCAGCAGCCCCCGCTACAGGGACTCGGATGGCTACACCTTC. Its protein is CASSPRYRDSDGYTF.

The CDR3 protein is CASSLRSETQYF. As DNA, the CDR3 is TGTGCCAGCAGCTTACGGTCAGAGACCCAGTACTTC. This chain connects TRBV7-2 to TRBJ2-5; D gene uncertain. V lost 2 bases to trimming and J lost 4 bases, with 5 bases between them. Germline V gene data show CDR1 as SGHTA and CDR2 as FQGNSA. This CDR3 is built from 12 residues.

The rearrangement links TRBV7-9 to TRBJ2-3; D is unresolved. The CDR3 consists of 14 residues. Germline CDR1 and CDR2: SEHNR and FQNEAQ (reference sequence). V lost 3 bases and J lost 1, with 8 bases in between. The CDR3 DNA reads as TGTGCCAGCAGCTTTAATCTGGGCACAGATACGCAGTATTTT. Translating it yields CASSFNLGTDTQYF.

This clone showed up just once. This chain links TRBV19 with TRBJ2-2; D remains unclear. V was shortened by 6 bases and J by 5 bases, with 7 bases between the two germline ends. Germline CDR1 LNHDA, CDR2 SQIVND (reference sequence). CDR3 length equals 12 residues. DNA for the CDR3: TGTGCCAGTAGCGGCTATACCGGGGAGCTGTTTTTT. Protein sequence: CASSGYTGELFF. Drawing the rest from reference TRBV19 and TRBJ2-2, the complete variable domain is DGGITQSPKYLFRKEGQNVTLSCEQNLNHDAMYWYRQDPGQGLRLIYYSQIVNDFQKGDIAEGYSVSREKKESFPLTVTSAQKNPTAFYLCASSGYTGELFFGEGSRLTVL.

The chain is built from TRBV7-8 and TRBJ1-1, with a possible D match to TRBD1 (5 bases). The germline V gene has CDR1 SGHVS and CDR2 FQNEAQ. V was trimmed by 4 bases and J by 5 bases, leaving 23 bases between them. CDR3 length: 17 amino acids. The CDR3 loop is CASSSEVSAGLRTEAFF. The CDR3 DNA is TGTGCCAGCAGCTCAGAAGTTTCGGCAGGGCTTAGGACTGAAGCTTTCTTT.

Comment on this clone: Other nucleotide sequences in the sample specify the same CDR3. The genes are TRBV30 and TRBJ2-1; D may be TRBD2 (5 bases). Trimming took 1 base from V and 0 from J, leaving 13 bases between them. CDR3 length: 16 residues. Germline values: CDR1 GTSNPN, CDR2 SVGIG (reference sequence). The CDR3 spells CAWSASEGPSYNEQFF. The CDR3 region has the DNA TGTGCCTGGAGTGCGAGCGAGGGTCCCTCCTACAATGAGCAGTTCTTC.

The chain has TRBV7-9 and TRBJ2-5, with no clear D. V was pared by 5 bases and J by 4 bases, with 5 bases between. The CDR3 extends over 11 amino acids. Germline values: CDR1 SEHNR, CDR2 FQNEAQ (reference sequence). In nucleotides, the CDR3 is TGTGCCAGCAGCGAAACAGAGACCCAGTACTTC. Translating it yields CASSETETQYF.

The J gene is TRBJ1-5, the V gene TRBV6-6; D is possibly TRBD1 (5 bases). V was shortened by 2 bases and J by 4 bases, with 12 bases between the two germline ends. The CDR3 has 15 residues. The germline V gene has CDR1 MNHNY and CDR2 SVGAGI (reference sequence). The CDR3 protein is CASSYVGTENQPQHF. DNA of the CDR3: TGTGCCAGCAGTTACGTGGGGACGGAAAATCAGCCCCAGCATTTT.

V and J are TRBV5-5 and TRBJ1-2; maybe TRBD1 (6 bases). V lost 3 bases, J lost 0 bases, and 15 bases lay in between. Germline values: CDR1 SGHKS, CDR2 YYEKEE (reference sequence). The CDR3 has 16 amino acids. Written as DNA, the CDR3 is TGTGCCAGCAGCTCCGGGACACTAAATACTAACTATGGCTACACCTTC. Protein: CASSSGTLNTNYGYTF.

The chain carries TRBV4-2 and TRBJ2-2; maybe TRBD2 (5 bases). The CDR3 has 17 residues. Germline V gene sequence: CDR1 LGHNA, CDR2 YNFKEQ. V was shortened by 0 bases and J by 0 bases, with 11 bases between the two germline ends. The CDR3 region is CASSQDPIGANTGELFF. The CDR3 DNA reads TGTGCCAGCAGCCAAGATCCTATCGGGGCGAACACCGGGGAGCTGTTTTTT.

CDR3 amino acids: CAISGHEGGPGETQYF. CDR3 coding DNA: TGTGCCATCAGTGGACATGAGGGTGGCCCCGGAGAGACCCAGTACTTC. This chain joins TRBV10-3 and TRBJ2-5, with D possibly matching TRBD2 (5 bases). Trimming stripped 4 bases from V and 4 bases from J, with 19 bases between. The CDR3 contains 16 residues. Per the germline V gene, CDR1 is ENHRY and CDR2 is SYGVKD.